A single count supports the clone carrying this TCR beta chain. Its target is not known. V gave up 1 base and J gave up 4 bases, with 6 bases separating them. The CDR3 totals 12 residues. Germline CDR1 GTSNPN, CDR2 SVGIG (reference sequence). These data come from a study of CD8+ T cells in alopecia areata. Reverse transcribed after extraction, RNA yielded cDNA as the sequencing template. TCRdb's table, derived via immunoSEQ multiplex PCR, lists solely in-frame clones and lacks some. This table holds about 220,000 clones, around three fifths found once. Broader study findings: Tofacitinib significantly lowered scalp clonality and expanded CD8+ clones among the top 100. Greater clonality was observed in lesional scalp samples, especially alopecia totalis/universalis, versus normal scalp. While patients received tofacitinib, many expanded lesional clones remained present in scalp and blood.

Specified treatment: oral pan-JAK inhibitor, 5-10 mg twice daily. Alopecia areata patients gave lesional scalp punch biopsies and peripheral blood samples. The origin of this receptor is a human donor with alopecia areata. The material was CD4+ T cells sorted from blood, obtained at week 4, from a patient treated with tofacitinib. The V and J genes are TRBV30 and TRBJ2-3; unclear D gene. DNA of the CDR3: TGTGCCTGGAGTGCTGACTCAGATACGCAGTATTTT. It specifies CAWSADSDTQYF.